The present T cell receptor (beta chain) was sequenced within a study of cytomegalovirus exposure and HLA in healthy donors. Whole-study context: Tens of millions of unique TCR sequences came from HLA-typed donors in an early release.

Study-wide points: A few CMV-associated chains proved CMV antigen-specific in vitro.

About this clone: The antigen is undetermined.

The CDR3 contains 15 residues. Germline V lookup: CDR1 SGHDT, CDR2 YYEEEE. Trimming removed 1 base from V and 5 bases from J, with 13 bases in between. The PCR ran on 60 Vbeta and 13 Jbeta primers. The assay was immunoSEQ multiplex PCR, and TCRdb's table has in-frame clones only and misses some. The sample table includes approximately 120,000 clones. V gene TRBV5-6 combines with J gene TRBJ1-5; D call uncertain. The source material was PBMCs. The TCR comes from a man aged 18 to 29 in good health and CMV-seronegative. The CDR3: CASSLYSGTDQPQHF. As DNA, the CDR3 is TGTGCCAGCAGCTTGTACAGCGGCACGGATCAGCCCCAGCATTTT.